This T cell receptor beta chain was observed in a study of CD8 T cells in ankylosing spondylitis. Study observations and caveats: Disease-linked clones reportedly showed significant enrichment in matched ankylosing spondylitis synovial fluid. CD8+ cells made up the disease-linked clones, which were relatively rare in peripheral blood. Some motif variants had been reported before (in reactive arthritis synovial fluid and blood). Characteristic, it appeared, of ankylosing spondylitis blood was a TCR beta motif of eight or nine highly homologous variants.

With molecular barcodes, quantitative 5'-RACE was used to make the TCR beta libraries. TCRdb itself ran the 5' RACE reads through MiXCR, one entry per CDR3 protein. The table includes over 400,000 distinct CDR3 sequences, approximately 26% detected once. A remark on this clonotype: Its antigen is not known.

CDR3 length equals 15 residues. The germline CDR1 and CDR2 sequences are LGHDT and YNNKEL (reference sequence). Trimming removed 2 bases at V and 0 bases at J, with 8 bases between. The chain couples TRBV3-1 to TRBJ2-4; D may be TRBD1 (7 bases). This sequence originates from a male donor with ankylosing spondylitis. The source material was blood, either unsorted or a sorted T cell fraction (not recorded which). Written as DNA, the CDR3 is TGTGCCAGCAGCCAACAGGGGGGAGCCAAAAACATTCAGTACTTC. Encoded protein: CASSQQGGAKNIQYF.